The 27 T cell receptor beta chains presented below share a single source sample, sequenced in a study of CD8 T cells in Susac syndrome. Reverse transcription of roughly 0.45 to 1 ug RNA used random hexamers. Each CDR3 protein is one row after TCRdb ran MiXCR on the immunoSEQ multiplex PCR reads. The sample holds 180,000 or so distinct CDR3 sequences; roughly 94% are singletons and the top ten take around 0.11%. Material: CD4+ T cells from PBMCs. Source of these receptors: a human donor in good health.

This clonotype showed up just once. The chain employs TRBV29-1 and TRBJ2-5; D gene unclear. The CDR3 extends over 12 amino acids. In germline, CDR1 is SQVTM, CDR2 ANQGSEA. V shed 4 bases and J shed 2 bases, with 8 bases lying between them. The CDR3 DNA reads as TGCAGCGTTGGGTGGGGACAAGAGACCCAGTACTTC. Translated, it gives CSVGWGQETQYF.

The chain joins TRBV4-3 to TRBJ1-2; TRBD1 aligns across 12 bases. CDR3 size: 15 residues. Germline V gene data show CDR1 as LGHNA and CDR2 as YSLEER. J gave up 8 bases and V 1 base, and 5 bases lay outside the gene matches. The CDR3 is CASSQAGTGGAGYTF. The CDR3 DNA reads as TGCGCCAGCAGCCAAGCCGGGACAGGGGGCGCGGGCTACACCTTC.

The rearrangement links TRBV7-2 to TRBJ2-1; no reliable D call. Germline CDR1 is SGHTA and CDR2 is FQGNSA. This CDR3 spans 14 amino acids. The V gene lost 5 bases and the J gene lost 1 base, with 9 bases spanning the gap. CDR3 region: CASSALGSYNEQFF. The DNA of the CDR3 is TGTGCCAGCAGCGCCCTAGGGTCCTACAATGAGCAGTTCTTC.

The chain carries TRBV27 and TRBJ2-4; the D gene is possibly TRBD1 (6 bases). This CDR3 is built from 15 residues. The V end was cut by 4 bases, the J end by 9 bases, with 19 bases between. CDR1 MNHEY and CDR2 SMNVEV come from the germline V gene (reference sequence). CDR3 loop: CASSSRQVGVVIQYF. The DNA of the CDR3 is TGTGCCAGCAGTTCCCGACAGGTTGGGGTTGTCATTCAGTACTTC.

CDR3 DNA sequence: TGTGCCAGCAGTGCACCGGGTTCCAGGGGAACCCAGTACTTC. It codes for CASSAPGSRGTQYF. This chain connects TRBV12-3 or TRBV12-4 to TRBJ2-5, with D perhaps TRBD1 (6 bases). The CDR3 contains 14 residues. V was cut by 5 bases and J by 8 bases, with 18 bases left in between.

The CDR3: CASRRGLAVQETQYF. The CDR3 region has the DNA TGCGCCAGCAGGAGGGGACTAGCGGTCCAAGAGACCCAGTACTTC. The chain uses TRBV5-1 and TRBJ2-5, with 11 bases aligning to TRBD2. There are 15 residues in the CDR3. CDR1 is SGHRS, CDR2 YFSETQ, per germline. The V gene end was trimmed by 5 bases and the J gene end by 1 base; junction bases not matched to a gene: 4.

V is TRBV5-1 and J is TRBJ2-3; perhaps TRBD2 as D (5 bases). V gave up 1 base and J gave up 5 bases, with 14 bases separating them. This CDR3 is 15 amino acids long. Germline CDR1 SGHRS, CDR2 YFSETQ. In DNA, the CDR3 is TGCGCCAGCAGCTTGTCACCGGGATTTGAAGATACGCAGTATTTT. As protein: CASSLSPGFEDTQYF.

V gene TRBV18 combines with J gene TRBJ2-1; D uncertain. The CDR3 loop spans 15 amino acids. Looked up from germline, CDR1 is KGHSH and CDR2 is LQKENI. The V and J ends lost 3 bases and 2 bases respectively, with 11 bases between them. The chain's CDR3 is CASSPNLITYNEQFF. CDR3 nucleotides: TGTGCCAGCTCACCCAACCTTATTACCTACAATGAGCAGTTCTTC.

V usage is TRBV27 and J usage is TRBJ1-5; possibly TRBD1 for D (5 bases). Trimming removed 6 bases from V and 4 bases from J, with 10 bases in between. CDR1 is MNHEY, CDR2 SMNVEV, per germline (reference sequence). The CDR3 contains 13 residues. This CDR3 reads CASSGGNNQPQHF. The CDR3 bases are TGTGCCAGCAGCGGGGGGAATAATCAGCCCCAGCATTTT.

CDR3 DNA sequence: TGTGCCAGCAGCTTAGCTTTCGGTGAAGCTTTCTTT. It translates to CASSLAFGEAFF. The rearrangement links TRBV7-9 to TRBJ1-1; D not resolved. Trimming pared 0 bases from V and 7 bases from J, leaving 6 bases between. Per germline, CDR1 SEHNR and CDR2 FQNEAQ (reference sequence). The CDR3 consists of 12 residues.

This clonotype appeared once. This CDR3 reads CSARRTPGYTF. The CDR3 DNA follows: TGCAGTGCTCGACGGACCCCTGGCTACACCTTC. The chain joins TRBV20-1 to TRBJ1-2; no firm D call. Germline CDR1 is DFQATT and CDR2 is SNEGSKA (reference sequence). Trimming left V 5 bases short and J 7 bases short, with 11 bases between. CDR3 length: 11 residues.

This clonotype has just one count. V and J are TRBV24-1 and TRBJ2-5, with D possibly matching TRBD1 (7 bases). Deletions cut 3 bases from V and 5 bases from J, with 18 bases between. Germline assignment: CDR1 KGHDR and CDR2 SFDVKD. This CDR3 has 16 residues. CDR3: CATSDQTRGVGETQYF. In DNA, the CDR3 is TGTGCCACCAGTGATCAAACCAGGGGGGTCGGGGAGACCCAGTACTTC.

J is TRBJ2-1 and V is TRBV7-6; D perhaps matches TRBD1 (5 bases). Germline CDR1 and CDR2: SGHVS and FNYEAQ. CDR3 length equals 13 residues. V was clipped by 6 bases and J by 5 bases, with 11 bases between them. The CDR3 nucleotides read TGTGCCAGCAGTTCCGACAGAAACAATGAGCAGTTCTTC. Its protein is CASSSDRNNEQFF.

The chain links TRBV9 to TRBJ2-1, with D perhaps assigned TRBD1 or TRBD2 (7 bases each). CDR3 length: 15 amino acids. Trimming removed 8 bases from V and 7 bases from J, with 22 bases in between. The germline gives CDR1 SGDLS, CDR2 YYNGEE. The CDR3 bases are TGTGCCAGTTGTGACAGGGCAGCGGGGTGTAATGAGCAGTTCTTC. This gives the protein CASCDRAAGCNEQFF. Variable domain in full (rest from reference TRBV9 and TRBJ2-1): DSGVTQTPKHLITATGQRVTLRCSPRSGDLSVYWYQQSLDQGLQFLIQYYNGEERAKGNILERFSAQQFPDLHSELNLSSLELGDSALYFCASCDRAAGCNEQFFGPGTRLTVL.

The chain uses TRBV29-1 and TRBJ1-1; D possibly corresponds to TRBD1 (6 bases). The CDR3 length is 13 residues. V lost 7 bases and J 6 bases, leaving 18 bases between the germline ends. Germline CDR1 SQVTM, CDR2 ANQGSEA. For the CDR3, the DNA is TGCAGCGCCGAGGGCGGGGGCGCCGCTGAAGCTTTCTTT. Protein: CSAEGGGAAEAFF. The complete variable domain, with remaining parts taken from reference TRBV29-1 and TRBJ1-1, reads SAVISQKPSRDICQRGTSLTIQCQVDSQVTMMFWYRQQPGQSLTLIATANQGSEATYESGFVIDKFPISRPNLTFSTLTVSNMSPEDSSIYLCSAEGGGAAEAFFGQGTRLTVV.

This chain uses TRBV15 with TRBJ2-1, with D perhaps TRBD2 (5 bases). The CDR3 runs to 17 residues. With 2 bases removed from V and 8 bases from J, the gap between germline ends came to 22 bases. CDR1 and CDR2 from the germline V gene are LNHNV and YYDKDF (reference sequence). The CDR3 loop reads CATSRPDSLLNWYEQFF. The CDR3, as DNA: TGTGCCACCAGCAGACCGGACTCGTTGCTTAATTGGTATGAGCAGTTCTTC.

This CDR3 is CASRRLRDRGSYEQYF. In nucleotides, the CDR3 is TGTGCCAGCAGACGACTTCGGGACAGGGGATCCTACGAGCAGTACTTC. This chain connects TRBV7-8 to TRBJ2-7; 10 bases line up with TRBD1. Per the germline V gene, CDR1 is SGHVS and CDR2 is FQNEAQ. V trimming: 6 bases; J trimming: 1 base; junction bases outside the gene matches: 9. The CDR3 loop spans 16 amino acids.

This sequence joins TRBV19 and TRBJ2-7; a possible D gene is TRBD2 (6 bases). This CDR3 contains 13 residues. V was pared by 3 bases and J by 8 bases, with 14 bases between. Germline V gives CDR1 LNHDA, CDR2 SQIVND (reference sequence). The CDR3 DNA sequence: TGTGCCAGTAGTATCAACGGGACTCCGAAGCAGTACTTC. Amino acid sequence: CASSINGTPKQYF. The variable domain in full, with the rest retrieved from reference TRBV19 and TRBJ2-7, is DGGITQSPKYLFRKEGQNVTLSCEQNLNHDAMYWYRQDPGQGLRLIYYSQIVNDFQKGDIAEGYSVSREKKESFPLTVTSAQKNPTAFYLCASSINGTPKQYFGPGTRLTVT.

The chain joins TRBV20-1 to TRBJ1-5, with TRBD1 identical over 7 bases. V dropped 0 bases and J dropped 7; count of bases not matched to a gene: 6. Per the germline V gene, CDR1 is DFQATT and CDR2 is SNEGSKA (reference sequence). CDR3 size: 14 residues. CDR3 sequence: CSAREAQGRQPQHF. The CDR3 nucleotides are TGCAGTGCTAGAGAGGCACAGGGGAGGCAGCCCCAGCATTTT.

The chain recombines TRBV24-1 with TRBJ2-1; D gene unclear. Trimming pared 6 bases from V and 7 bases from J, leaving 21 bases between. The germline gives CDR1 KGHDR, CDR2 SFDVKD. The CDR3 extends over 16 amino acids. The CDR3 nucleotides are TGTGCCACCAGTCCCTCTCGATCAGCCGGGTGGAATGAGCAGTTCTTC. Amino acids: CATSPSRSAGWNEQFF.

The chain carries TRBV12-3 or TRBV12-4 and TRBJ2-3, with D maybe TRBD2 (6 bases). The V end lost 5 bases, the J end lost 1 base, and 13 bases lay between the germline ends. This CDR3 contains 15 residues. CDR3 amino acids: CASSPLARGTDTQYF. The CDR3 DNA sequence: TGTGCCAGCAGTCCTCTAGCGAGAGGCACAGATACGCAGTATTTT.

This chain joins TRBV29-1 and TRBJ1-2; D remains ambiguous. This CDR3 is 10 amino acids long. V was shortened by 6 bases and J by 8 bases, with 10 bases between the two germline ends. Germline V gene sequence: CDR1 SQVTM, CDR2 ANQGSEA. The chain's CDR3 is CSVFSSGYTF. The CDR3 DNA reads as TGCAGCGTATTTTCATCCGGCTACACCTTC.

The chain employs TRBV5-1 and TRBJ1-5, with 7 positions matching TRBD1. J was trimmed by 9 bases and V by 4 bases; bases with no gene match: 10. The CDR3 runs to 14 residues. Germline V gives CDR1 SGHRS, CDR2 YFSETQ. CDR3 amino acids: CASSLGQSNGPQHF. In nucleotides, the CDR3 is TGCGCCAGCAGCCTGGGACAGAGCAACGGGCCCCAGCATTTT.

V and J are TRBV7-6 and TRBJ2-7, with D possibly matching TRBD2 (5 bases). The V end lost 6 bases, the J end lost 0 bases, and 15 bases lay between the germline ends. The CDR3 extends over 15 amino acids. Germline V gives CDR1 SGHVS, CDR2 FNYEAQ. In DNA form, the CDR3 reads TGTGCCAGCAGTTCTGAGCGGAAAAGCTCCTACGAGCAGTACTTC. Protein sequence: CASSSERKSSYEQYF.

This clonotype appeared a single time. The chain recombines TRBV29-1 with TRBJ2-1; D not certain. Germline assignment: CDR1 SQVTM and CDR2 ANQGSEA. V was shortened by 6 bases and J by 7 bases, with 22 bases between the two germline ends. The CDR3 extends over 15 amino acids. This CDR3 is CSVAAGLSGLNEQFF. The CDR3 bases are TGCAGCGTCGCAGCTGGGCTATCAGGTTTGAATGAGCAGTTCTTC.

DNA for the CDR3: TGTGCCAGCAGTTATGAGCAGTTCTTC. Encoded protein: CASSYEQFF. The chain has TRBV6-2 or TRBV6-3 and TRBJ2-1; no clear D. V was trimmed by 3 bases and J by 9 bases, leaving 0 bases between them. The CDR3 length is 9 residues. Germline values: CDR1 MNHEY, CDR2 SVGEGT.

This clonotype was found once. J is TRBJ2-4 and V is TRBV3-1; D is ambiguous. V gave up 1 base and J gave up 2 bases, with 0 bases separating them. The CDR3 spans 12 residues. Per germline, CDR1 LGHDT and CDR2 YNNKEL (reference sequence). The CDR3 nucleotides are TGTGCCAGCAGCCAAGCCAAAAACATTCAGTACTTC. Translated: CASSQAKNIQYF.